These T cell receptor beta chains were read from a single sample in a study of T-cell reconstitution after alpha-beta-depleted transplantation in children. In TCRdb, the PCR reads were re-called with MiXCR into one record per CDR3 protein. The table shows around 580,000 distinct CDR3 sequences, with roughly 27% occurring only once. The source was PBMCs, collected before TCRalphabeta/CD19-depleted stem cell transplant. All receptors derive from a boy under two years old with Wiskott-Aldrich syndrome, due to receive a stem cell transplant. Each CDR3 is given with its conserved first and last residue. A D gene is named only where the DNA matches it firmly. The size entry is marked missing in some rows and otherwise reads once, few, many or a size class.

j_call,v_call,clone_size,d_call,cdr3_nt,cdr3_aa
TRBJ1-2,TRBV30,.,.,TGTGCCTGGAGTGGGCAGGGGCAGAGCTATGGCTACACCTTC,CAWSGQGQSYGYTF
TRBJ1-5,TRBV21-1,.,.,TGTGCCAGCAGCAAAGACAGACTTAGCAATCAGCCCCAGCATTTT,CASSKDRLSNQPQHF
TRBJ2-1,TRBV5-1,few,TRBD2,TGCGCCAGCAGCGGGACTAGCGGGAGAGACAATGAGCAGTTCTTC,CASSGTSGRDNEQFF
TRBJ2-7,TRBV15,few,.,TGTGCCACCAGCAGAGAGGGGGGCGGGAGCTACGAGCAGTACTTC,CATSREGGGSYEQYF
TRBJ2-1,TRBV5-1,.,.,TGCGCCAGCAGCTTGGGTTTGGTGGTCAAGGGGATCAATGAGCAGTTCTTC,CASSLGLVVKGINEQFF
TRBJ2-7,TRBV20-1,.,TRBD2,TGCAGTGCTAGCATAGCGGGAGTCTACGAGCAGTACTTC,CSASIAGVYEQYF
TRBJ2-1,TRBV12-3/TRBV12-4,few,.,TGTGCCAGCAGTTTAAGCGTGTTGGCGGAGCAGTTCTTC,CASSLSVLAEQFF
TRBJ1-1,TRBV11-3,.,TRBD1,TGTGCCAGCAGTCAATCGGGACAGGCCAACACTGAAGCTTTCTTT,CASSQSGQANTEAFF
TRBJ2-3,TRBV5-1,.,TRBD2,TGCGCCAGCAGCTTTAGGACTAGCGGGGCCCGGAGCACAGATACGCAGTATTTT,CASSFRTSGARSTDTQYF
TRBJ1-5,TRBV24-1,few,.,TGTGCCACCAGTGATGCGACGGGGCAGCCCCAGCATTTT,CATSDATGQPQHF
TRBJ1-2,TRBV29-1,.,.,TGCAGCGTTGGAGGGTTTGGCTACACCTTC,CSVGGFGYTF
TRBJ2-3,TRBV18,few,TRBD2,TGTGCCAGCTCACCGGTTAGCGGGAGGCTATCAGATACGCAGTATTTT,CASSPVSGRLSDTQYF
TRBJ2-3,TRBV5-6,.,.,TGTGCCAGCAGCTTGTTCTACCTCACAGATACGCAGTATTTT,CASSLFYLTDTQYF
TRBJ2-5,TRBV6-1,few,TRBD2,TGTGCCAGCAGCTTCGGGACTAGCGGCCAAGAGACCCAGTACTTC,CASSFGTSGQETQYF
TRBJ2-1,TRBV12-3/TRBV12-4,few,TRBD2,TGTGCCAGCAGTTTAAGTTTTAGCGGGACTAGCGGGAGTCCCTACAATGAGCAGTTCTTC,CASSLSFSGTSGSPYNEQFF
TRBJ2-1,TRBV13,.,TRBD2,TGTGCCAGCAGCTTAGCAGCTAGCGGGAGAATCGATGAGCAGTTCTTC,CASSLAASGRIDEQFF
TRBJ2-6,TRBV27,.,.,TGTGCCAGCAGGAGTTTTGGACAGTTGATTCGCTCTGGGGCCAACGTCCTGACTTTC,CASRSFGQLIRSGANVLTF
TRBJ2-5,TRBV20-1,many,TRBD1,TGCAGTGCTAGGGGACAGGGAAAAGAGACCCAGTACTTC,CSARGQGKETQYF
TRBJ1-6,TRBV9,.,.,TGTGCCAGCAGCGCTTCACAGAGCTCCTATAATTCACCCCTCCACTTT,CASSASQSSYNSPLHF
TRBJ2-1,TRBV27,few,TRBD2,TGTGCCAGCAAATCACGCGGGGCTAGCGGGACCAATGAGCAGTTCTTC,CASKSRGASGTNEQFF
TRBJ2-1,TRBV20-1,few,.,TGCAGTGCTAGGAGGGACTGGCAATACAATGAGCAGTTCTTC,CSARRDWQYNEQFF
TRBJ2-1,TRBV5-5,.,.,TGTGCCAGCAGCTTAATCCGGGCGAATGTCCATGAGCAGTTCTTC,CASSLIRANVHEQFF
TRBJ2-7,TRBV5-1,.,TRBD1,TGCGCCAGCAGCTTGGCCCCCGGCAGGGGGCTAAACGAGCAGTACTTC,CASSLAPGRGLNEQYF
TRBJ1-1,TRBV20-1,few,.,TGCAGTGCTAGAGTTTCGGGGAACGTTAGCGCTGAAGCTTTCTTT,CSARVSGNVSAEAFF
TRBJ2-7,TRBV20-1,.,.,TGCAGTGCTAGCGGGCGCGCTGGCTGGAACGAGCAGTACTTC,CSASGRAGWNEQYF
TRBJ2-7,TRBV28,few,.,TGTGCCAGCAGTTTTTTGGTTGGGCCCTACGAGCAGTACTTC,CASSFLVGPYEQYF
TRBJ2-7,TRBV10-3,.,TRBD1,TGTGCCATCAGTGAGCTGAGGGGACAGCCGATTTCCTACGAGCAGTACTTC,CAISELRGQPISYEQYF
TRBJ2-3,TRBV12-3/TRBV12-4,.,.,TGTGCCAGCAGGATTGGATTAGTACACCCAGCCACAGATACGCAGTATTTT,CASRIGLVHPATDTQYF
TRBJ2-3,TRBV5-1,many,TRBD2,TGCGCCAGCAGCTTGGCCTCCCGGGGCGGGAGTGCAGATACGCAGTATTTT,CASSLASRGGSADTQYF
TRBJ2-3,TRBV5-1,.,TRBD1,TGCGCCAGCAGCGCAGGAGGGACAGGGGGCACAGATACGCAGTATTTT,CASSAGGTGGTDTQYF
TRBJ2-3,TRBV3-1,few,.,TGTGCCAGCAGCCACGGAACAGGGCGGACAGATACGCAGTATTTT,CASSHGTGRTDTQYF
TRBJ2-1,TRBV20-1,.,TRBD2,TGCAGTGCTAGCAGCGGGAGGGCCAGGGAGCAGTTCTTC,CSASSGRAREQFF
TRBJ2-5,TRBV5-1,.,TRBD2,TGCGCCAGCGCAAGGGGACTAGACGAGACCCAGTACTTC,CASARGLDETQYF
TRBJ1-3,TRBV20-1,.,.,TGCAGTGCTAGACTTTGGATTAACACCATATATTTT,CSARLWINTIYF
TRBJ2-7,TRBV5-5,.,TRBD1,TGTGCCAGCAATCCGACAGGGACCTACGAGCAGTACTTC,CASNPTGTYEQYF
TRBJ2-2,TRBV5-1,few,.,TGCGCCAGCAGCCCGGACGGCACCGGGGAGCTGTTTTTT,CASSPDGTGELFF
TRBJ2-7,TRBV5-1,few,.,TGCGCCAGCAAAAATGGCTACGAGCAGTACTTC,CASKNGYEQYF
TRBJ2-3,TRBV20-1,.,.,TGCAGTGCAACTTGTGACGCTAGCACAGATACGCAGTATTTT,CSATCDASTDTQYF
TRBJ2-1,TRBV4-1,few,TRBD2,TGCGCCAGCAGCCCGGCGGGACTAGCGGGGGAGGGGAGGTACAATGAGCAGTTCTTC,CASSPAGLAGEGRYNEQFF
TRBJ2-1,TRBV6-2/TRBV6-3,few,.,TGTGCCAGCACCACGGACGGGACCTCCTACAATGAGCAGTTCTTC,CASTTDGTSYNEQFF
TRBJ2-7,TRBV7-2,few,TRBD2,TGTGCCAGCAGCTTCAGCGGGAGTGCCGAGCAGTACTTC,CASSFSGSAEQYF
TRBJ1-2,TRBV5-1,.,TRBD1,TGCGCCAGCAGCTTCGATGGACAGGGCCTCTATGGCTACACCTTC,CASSFDGQGLYGYTF
TRBJ2-2,TRBV10-3,.,.,TGTGCCACCCTCGGGGGATCAGCCGGGGAGCTGTTTTTT,CATLGGSAGELFF
TRBJ1-2,TRBV13,.,.,TGTGCCAGCAGCCAACAAGGAGGCTACACCTTC,CASSQQGGYTF
TRBJ2-7,TRBV5-1,.,.,TGCGCCAGCAGCTTGGGTTCCGCAGGGTTCGGAACCTACGAGCAGTACTTC,CASSLGSAGFGTYEQYF
TRBJ1-1,TRBV27,few,TRBD1,TGTGCCAGCAGTTTGTCGGACAGGGCTGAAGCTTTCTTT,CASSLSDRAEAFF
TRBJ2-6,TRBV12-3/TRBV12-4,few,.,TGTGCCAGCAGCTTTAGCGTGGCTGGGGCCAACGTCCTGACTTTC,CASSFSVAGANVLTF
TRBJ1-5,TRBV20-1,.,.,TGCAGTGCGGGCGCAGGGATGACCCATCAGCCCCAGCATTTT,CSAGAGMTHQPQHF
TRBJ2-1,TRBV12-3/TRBV12-4,.,TRBD2,TGTGCCAGCAGCCGAACTAGCGGGATCCCACATGAGCAGTTCTTC,CASSRTSGIPHEQFF
TRBJ2-1,TRBV7-9,.,TRBD2,TGTGCCAGCAGCGACATCTTATTAGAACTAGCGGGGAATGAGCAGTTCTTC,CASSDILLELAGNEQFF
TRBJ2-1,TRBV5-6,few,.,TGTGCCAGCAGCTCAGACCAAATCCCCCGAGTGGCGCAGTTCTTC,CASSSDQIPRVAQFF
TRBJ1-1,TRBV29-1,.,.,TGCAGCGTTTTGGAGTTGGTGGGGGCTGCGGGCACTGAAGCTTTCTTT,CSVLELVGAAGTEAFF
TRBJ1-6,TRBV7-8,.,TRBD1,TGTGCCAGCAGCGGCGGGACAGCAAATTCACCCCTCCACTTT,CASSGGTANSPLHF